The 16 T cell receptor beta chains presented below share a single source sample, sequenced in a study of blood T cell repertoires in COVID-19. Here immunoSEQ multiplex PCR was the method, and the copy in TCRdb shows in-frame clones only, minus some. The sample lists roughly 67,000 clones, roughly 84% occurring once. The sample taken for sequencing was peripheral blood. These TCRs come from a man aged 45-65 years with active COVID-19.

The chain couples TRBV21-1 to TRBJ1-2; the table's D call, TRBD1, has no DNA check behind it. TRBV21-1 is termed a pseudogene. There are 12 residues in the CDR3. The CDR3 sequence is CASNGTDYGYTF. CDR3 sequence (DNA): TGTGCCAGCAATGGGACAGACTATGGCTACACCTTC.

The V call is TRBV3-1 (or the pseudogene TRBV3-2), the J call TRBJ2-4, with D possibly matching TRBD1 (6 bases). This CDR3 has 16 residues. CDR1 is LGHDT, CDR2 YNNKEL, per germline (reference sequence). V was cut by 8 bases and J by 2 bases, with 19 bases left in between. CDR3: CASPPRRQGSKNIQYF. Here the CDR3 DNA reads TGTGCCAGCCCTCCCAGACGCCAGGGGTCCAAAAACATTCAGTACTTC.

CDR3 sequence: CASSGRDFSGNTIYF. In DNA, the CDR3 is TGTGCCAGCAGCGGCCGGGATTTCTCTGGAAACACCATATATTTT. The chain has TRBV5-6 and TRBJ1-3; D is undetermined. The CDR3 has 15 amino acids. Germline CDR1 and CDR2: SGHDT and YYEEEE. Trimming pared 4 bases from V and 0 bases from J, leaving 11 bases between. The full variable domain, in which reference TRBV5-6 and TRBJ1-3 provide the parts outside the CDR3, is DAGVTQSPTHLIKTRGQQVTLRCSPKSGHDTVSWYQQALGQGPQFIFQYYEEEERQRGNFPDRFSGHQFPNYSSELNVNALLLGDSALYLCASSGRDFSGNTIYFGEGSWLTVV.

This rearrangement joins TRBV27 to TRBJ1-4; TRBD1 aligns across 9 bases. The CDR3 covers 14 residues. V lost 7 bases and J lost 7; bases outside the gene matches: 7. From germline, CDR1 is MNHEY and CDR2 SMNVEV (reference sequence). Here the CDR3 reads CASTPTGGGEKLFF. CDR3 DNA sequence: TGTGCCAGCACCCCCACAGGGGGCGGTGAAAAACTGTTTTTT.

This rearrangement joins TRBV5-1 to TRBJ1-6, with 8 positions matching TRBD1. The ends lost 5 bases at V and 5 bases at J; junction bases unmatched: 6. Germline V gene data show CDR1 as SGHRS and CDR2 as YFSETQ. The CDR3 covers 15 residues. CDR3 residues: CASRSGTGNNSPLHF. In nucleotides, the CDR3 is TGCGCCAGCAGGTCGGGGACAGGAAATAATTCACCCCTCCACTTT. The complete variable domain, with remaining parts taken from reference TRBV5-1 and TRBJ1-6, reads KAGVTQTPRYLIKTRGQQVTLSCSPISGHRSVSWYQQTPGQGLQFLFEYFSETQRNKGNFPGRFSGRQFSNSRSEMNVSTLELGDSALYLCASRSGTGNNSPLHFGNGTRLTVT.

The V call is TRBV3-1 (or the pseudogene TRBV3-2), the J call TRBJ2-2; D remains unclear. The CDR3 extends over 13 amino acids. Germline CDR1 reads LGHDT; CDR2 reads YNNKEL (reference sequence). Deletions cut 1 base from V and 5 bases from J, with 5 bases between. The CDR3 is CASSQVTTGELFF. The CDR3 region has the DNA TGTGCCAGCAGCCAAGTAACAACCGGGGAGCTGTTTTTT.

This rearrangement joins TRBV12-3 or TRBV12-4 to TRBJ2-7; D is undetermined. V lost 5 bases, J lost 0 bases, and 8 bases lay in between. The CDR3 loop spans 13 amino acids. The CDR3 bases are TGTGCCAGCAGTCCCTTATACTCCTACGAGCAGTACTTC. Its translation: CASSPLYSYEQYF.

In DNA form, the CDR3 reads TGTGCCAGCAGCCACGGGGCGACAGGGTCCTACGAGCAGTACTTC. This gives the protein CASSHGATGSYEQYF. The chain employs TRBV7-8 and TRBJ2-7; TRBD1 aligns across 7 bases. The CDR3 spans 15 residues. J lost 1 base, V lost 5 bases, and 8 bases had no gene match. Germline V gene lookup returns CDR1 SGHVS and CDR2 FQNEAQ. Variable domain in full (rest from reference TRBV7-8 and TRBJ2-7): GAGVSQSPRYKVAKRGQDVALRCDPISGHVSLFWYQQALGQGPEFLTYFQNEAQLDKSGLPSDRFFAERPEGSVSTLKIQRTQQEDSAVYLCASSHGATGSYEQYFGPGTRLTVT.

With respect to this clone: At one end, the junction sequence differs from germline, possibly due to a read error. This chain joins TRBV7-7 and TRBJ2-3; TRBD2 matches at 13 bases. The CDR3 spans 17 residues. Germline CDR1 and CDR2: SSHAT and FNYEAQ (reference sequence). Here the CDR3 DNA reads TGTGCTAGCAGTCCGGCCGTGGGACTAGCGGGAACAGATACGCAGTATTTT. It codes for CASSPAVGLAGTDTQYF.

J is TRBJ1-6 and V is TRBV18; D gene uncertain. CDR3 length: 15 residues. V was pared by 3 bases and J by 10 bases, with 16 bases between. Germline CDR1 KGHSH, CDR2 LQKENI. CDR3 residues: CASSPSAGGNSPLHF. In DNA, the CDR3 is TGTGCCAGCTCACCGAGTGCGGGTGGTAACTCACCCCTCCACTTT.

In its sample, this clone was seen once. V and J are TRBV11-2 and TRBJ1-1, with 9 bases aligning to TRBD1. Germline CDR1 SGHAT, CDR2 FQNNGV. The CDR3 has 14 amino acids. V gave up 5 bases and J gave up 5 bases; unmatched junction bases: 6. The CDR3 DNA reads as TGTGCCAGCAGCAACTACAGGGGGCGGACTGAAGCTTTCTTT. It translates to CASSNYRGRTEAFF. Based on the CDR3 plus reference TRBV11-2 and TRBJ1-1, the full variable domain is EAGVAQSPRYKIIEKRQSVAFWCNPISGHATLYWYQQILGQGPKLLIQFQNNGVVDDSQLPKDRFSAERLKGVDSTLKIQPAKLEDSAVYLCASSNYRGRTEAFFGQGTRLTVV.

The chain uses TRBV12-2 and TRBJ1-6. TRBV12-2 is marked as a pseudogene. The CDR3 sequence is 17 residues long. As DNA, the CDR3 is TGTGCAAGTCGCTTTCCCGGGGTCAGCTCCTATAATTCACCCCTCCACTTT. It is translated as CASRFPGVSSYNSPLHF.

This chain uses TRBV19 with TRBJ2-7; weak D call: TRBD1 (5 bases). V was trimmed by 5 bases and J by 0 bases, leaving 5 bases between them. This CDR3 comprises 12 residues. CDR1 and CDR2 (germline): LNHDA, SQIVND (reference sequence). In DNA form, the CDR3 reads TGTGCCAGTAGTGACAGCTCCTACGAGCAGTACTTC. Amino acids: CASSDSSYEQYF.

CDR3 protein: CASSAGQRGGPGELFF. In nucleotides, the CDR3 is TGTGCCAGCAGCGCCGGGCAGCGGGGGGGCCCCGGGGAGCTGTTTTTT. The V and J genes are TRBV9 and TRBJ2-2, with TRBD2 identical over 10 bases. This CDR3 comprises 16 residues. With V trimmed by 3 bases and J by 6 bases, 8 bases remained unmatched. CDR1 and CDR2 from the germline V gene are SGDLS and YYNGEE.

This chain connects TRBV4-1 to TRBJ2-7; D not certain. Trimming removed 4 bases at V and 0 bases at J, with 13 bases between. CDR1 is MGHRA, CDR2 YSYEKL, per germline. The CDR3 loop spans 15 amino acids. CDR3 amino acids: CASSLRSGPSYEQYF. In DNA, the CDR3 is TGCGCCAGCAGCCTAAGATCAGGCCCCTCCTACGAGCAGTACTTC.

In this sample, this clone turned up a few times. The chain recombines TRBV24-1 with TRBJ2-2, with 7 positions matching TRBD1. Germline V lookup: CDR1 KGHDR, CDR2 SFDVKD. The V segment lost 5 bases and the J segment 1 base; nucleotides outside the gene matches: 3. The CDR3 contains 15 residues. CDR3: CATSGRTGNTGELFF. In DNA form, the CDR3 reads TGTGCCACCAGTGGACGGACAGGGAACACCGGGGAGCTGTTTTTT.